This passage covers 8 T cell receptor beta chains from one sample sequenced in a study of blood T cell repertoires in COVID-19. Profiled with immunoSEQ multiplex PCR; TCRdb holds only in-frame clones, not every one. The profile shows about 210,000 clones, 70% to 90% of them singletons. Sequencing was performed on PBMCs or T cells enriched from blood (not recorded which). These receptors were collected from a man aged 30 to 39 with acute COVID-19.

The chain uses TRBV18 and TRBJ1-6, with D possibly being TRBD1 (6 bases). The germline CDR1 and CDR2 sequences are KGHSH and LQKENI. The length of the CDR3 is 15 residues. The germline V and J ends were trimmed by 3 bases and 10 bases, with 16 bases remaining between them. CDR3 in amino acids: CASSPGQGQSSPLHF. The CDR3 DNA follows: TGTGCCAGCTCACCGGGGCAGGGGCAGTCGTCACCCCTCCACTTT.

The CDR3 region has the DNA TGTGCCAGCAGAGGGGAAGGGGGCTACGTAACCGGGGAGCTGTTTTTT. Its translation: CASRGEGGYVTGELFF. The V call is TRBV2, the J call TRBJ2-2, with 7 bases identical to TRBD1. Trimming at V came to 6 bases and at J to 5 bases, leaving 12 bases not matched to a gene. This CDR3 has 16 amino acids. The germline V gene has CDR1 SNHLY and CDR2 FYNNEI.

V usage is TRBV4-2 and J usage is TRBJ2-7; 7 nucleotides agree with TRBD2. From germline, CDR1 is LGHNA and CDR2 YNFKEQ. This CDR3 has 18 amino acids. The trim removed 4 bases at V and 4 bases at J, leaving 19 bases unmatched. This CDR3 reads CASSRGLGLLSAPYEQYF. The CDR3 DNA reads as TGTGCCAGCAGCCGAGGACTAGGCCTGCTTTCGGCCCCGTACGAGCAGTACTTC.

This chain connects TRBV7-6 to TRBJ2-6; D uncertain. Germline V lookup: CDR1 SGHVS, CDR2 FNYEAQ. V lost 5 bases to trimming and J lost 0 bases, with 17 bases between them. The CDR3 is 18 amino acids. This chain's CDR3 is CASSPAPRVASGANVLTF. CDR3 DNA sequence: TGTGCCAGCAGCCCAGCCCCCCGGGTAGCCTCTGGGGCCAACGTCCTGACTTTC. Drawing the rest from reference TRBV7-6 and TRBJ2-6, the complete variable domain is GAGVSQSPRYKVTKRGQDVALRCDPISGHVSLYWYRQALGQGPEFLTYFNYEAQQDKSGLPNDRFSAERPEGSISTLTIQRTEQRDSAMYRCASSPAPRVASGANVLTFGAGSRLTVL.

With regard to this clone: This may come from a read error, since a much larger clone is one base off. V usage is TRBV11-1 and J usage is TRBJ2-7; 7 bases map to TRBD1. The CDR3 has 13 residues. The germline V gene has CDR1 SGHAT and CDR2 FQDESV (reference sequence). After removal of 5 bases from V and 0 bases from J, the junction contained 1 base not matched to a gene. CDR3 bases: TGTGCCAGCAGCCCAGGGGGCTCCTACGAGCAGTACTTC. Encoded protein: CASSPGGSYEQYF.

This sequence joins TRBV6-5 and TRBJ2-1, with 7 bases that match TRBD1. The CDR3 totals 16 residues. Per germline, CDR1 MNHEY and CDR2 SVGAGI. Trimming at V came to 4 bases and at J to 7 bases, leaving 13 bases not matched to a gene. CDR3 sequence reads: CASSSLTGSRVNEQFF. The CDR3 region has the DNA TGTGCCAGCAGTTCTCTGACAGGGAGTCGAGTGAATGAGCAGTTCTTC.

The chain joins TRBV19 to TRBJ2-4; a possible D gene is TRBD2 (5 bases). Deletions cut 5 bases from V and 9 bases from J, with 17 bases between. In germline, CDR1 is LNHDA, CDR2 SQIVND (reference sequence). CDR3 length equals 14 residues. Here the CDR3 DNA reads TGTGCCAGTAGTGTAACTCGGAGCAGCGGCATTCAGTACTTC. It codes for CASSVTRSSGIQYF. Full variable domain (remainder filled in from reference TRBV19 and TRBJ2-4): DGGITQSPKYLFRKEGQNVTLSCEQNLNHDAMYWYRQDPGQGLRLIYYSQIVNDFQKGDIAEGYSVSREKKESFPLTVTSAQKNPTAFYLCASSVTRSSGIQYFGAGTRLSVL.

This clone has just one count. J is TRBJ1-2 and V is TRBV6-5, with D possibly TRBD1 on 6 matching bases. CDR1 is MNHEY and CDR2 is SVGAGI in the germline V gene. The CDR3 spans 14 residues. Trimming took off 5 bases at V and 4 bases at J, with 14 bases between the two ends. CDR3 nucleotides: TGTGCCAGCAGTCCCAACAGGGCCGGCTATGGCTACACCTTC. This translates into CASSPNRAGYGYTF.